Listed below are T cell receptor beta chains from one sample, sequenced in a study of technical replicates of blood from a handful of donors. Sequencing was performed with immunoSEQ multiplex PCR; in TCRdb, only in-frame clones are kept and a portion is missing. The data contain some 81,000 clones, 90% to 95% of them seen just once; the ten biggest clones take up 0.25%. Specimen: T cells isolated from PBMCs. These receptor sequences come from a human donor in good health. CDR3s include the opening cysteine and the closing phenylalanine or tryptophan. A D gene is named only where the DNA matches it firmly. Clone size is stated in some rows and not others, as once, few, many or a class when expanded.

CASSPPKGSSSYEQYF TGTGCCAGCTCACCACCGAAAGGGAGTAGTTCCTACGAGCAGTACTTC 16 - TRBJ2-7 TRBV18 -
CASSLQLTRSGANVLTF TGTGCCAGCAGCTTACAGCTTACCCGCTCTGGGGCCAACGTCCTGACTTTC 17 - TRBJ2-6 TRBV2 -
CAWGTQENTEAFF TGTGCCTGGGGAACTCAGGAGAACACTGAAGCTTTCTTT 13 - TRBJ1-1 TRBV30 -
CASSFFWTGYGYTF TGTGCCAGCAGTTTTTTTTGGACAGGCTATGGCTACACCTTC 14 - TRBJ1-2 TRBV28 TRBD1
CASTGQWNTEAFF TGTGCCAGCACCGGACAGTGGAACACTGAAGCTTTCTTT 13 - TRBJ1-1 TRBV2 -
CASSGGTGVTYEQYF TGCGCCAGCAGCGGTGGGACAGGGGTAACCTACGAGCAGTACTTC 15 - TRBJ2-7 TRBV5-1 TRBD1
CASSSIGTGINGYTF TGTGCCAGCAGCTCTATCGGGACAGGGATAAATGGCTACACCTTC 15 - TRBJ1-2 TRBV7-9 TRBD1
CASSQGARVLSEAFF TGCGCCAGCAGCCAAGGGGCGCGGGTGCTCTCTGAAGCTTTCTTT 15 few TRBJ1-1 TRBV4-1 -
CASSLMPGATEAFF TGTGCCAGCAGCCTGATGCCGGGAGCCACTGAAGCTTTCTTT 14 - TRBJ1-1 TRBV6-4 -
CASSPRQGNTEAFF TGTGCCAGCAGCCCAAGACAGGGTAACACTGAAGCTTTCTTT 14 - TRBJ1-1 TRBV7-9 TRBD1
CASSSTFGGVYNEQFF TGTGCCAGCAGCTCTACCTTCGGGGGGGTCTACAATGAGCAGTTCTTC 16 - TRBJ2-1 TRBV13 TRBD2
CASNRGGGQPQHF TGTGCCAGCAACAGGGGAGGCGGTCAGCCCCAGCATTTT 13 few TRBJ1-5 TRBV5-8 TRBD1
CASSFYTGTGFYGYTF TGTGCCAGCAGCTTCTATACCGGGACAGGCTTCTATGGCTACACCTTC 16 - TRBJ1-2 TRBV5-4 TRBD1
CASSQDGGTGELFF TGCGCCAGCAGCCAAGACGGCGGGACCGGGGAGCTGTTTTTT 14 - TRBJ2-2 TRBV4-1 -
CASSSRYGYTF TGTGCCAGCAGCTCGAGATATGGCTACACCTTC 11 once TRBJ1-2 TRBV7-8 -
CASSPAGALNTIYF TGTGCCAGCTCACCGGCAGGGGCTTTAAACACCATATATTTT 14 - TRBJ1-3 TRBV18 -
CASSYSTGPYGYTF TGTGCCAGCAGTTACTCGACAGGACCATATGGCTACACCTTC 14 - TRBJ1-2 TRBV6-5 -
CASSSRGLAGSTGELFF TGTGCCAGCAGCTCTCGCGGCCTAGCGGGGAGCACCGGGGAGCTGTTTTTT 17 - TRBJ2-2 TRBV9 TRBD2
CASSLGDRHYGYTF TGTGCCAGCAGCTTGGGCGACAGGCACTATGGCTACACCTTC 14 - TRBJ1-2 TRBV7-9 -
CASSGHRAGVAVGQPQHF TGTGCCAGCAGTGGTCACAGGGCGGGGGTGGCTGTGGGTCAGCCCCAGCATTTT 18 - TRBJ1-5 TRBV25-1 -
CASSRNRGPFGANVLTF TGTGCCAGCAGCCGCAACAGGGGCCCTTTTGGGGCCAACGTCCTGACTTTC 17 once TRBJ2-6 TRBV4-2 TRBD1
CASSPGTADLEQYF TGTGCCAGCAGCCCCGGGACAGCAGACTTGGAGCAGTACTTC 14 once TRBJ2-7 TRBV7-2 TRBD1
CAISDGGHSSYEQYF TGTGCCATCAGTGATGGGGGACACAGCTCCTACGAGCAGTACTTC 15 - TRBJ2-7 TRBV10-3 -
CASSFQGQAFF TGTGCCAGCAGTTTCCAGGGGCAAGCTTTCTTT 11 - TRBJ1-1 TRBV28 -
CASRPTGTVMNTEAFF TGTGCCAGCAGACCCACCGGGACAGTGATGAACACTGAAGCTTTCTTT 16 - TRBJ1-1 TRBV7-2 TRBD1
CASSQKQGANEKLFF TGTGCCAGCAGTCAGAAGCAGGGGGCTAATGAAAAACTGTTTTTT 15 - TRBJ1-4 TRBV6-5 TRBD1
CASSSNDLTLTGDGANVLTF TGTGCCAGCAGTTCAAATGATCTTACACTAACAGGGGACGGGGCCAACGTCCTGACTTTC 20 once TRBJ2-6 TRBV28 TRBD1
CASSRTGDSGNQPQHF TGTGCCAGTAGTAGGACAGGGGATTCGGGCAATCAGCCCCAGCATTTT 16 - TRBJ1-5 TRBV19 TRBD1
CASSYPGREQYF TGTGCCAGCAGTTACCCAGGGCGCGAGCAGTACTTC 12 - TRBJ2-7 TRBV6-5 -
CASSKTGGSGNTIYF TGTGCCAGCAGTAAAACAGGGGGCTCTGGAAACACCATATATTTT 15 - TRBJ1-3 TRBV6-4 TRBD1
CASSRGGGQRATDTQYF TGCGCCAGCAGTCGAGGGGGGGGCCAGAGAGCCACAGATACGCAGTATTTT 17 - TRBJ2-3 TRBV4-1 -
CASSLRRESHEQYF TGTGCCAGCAGTTTACGGCGGGAGAGCCACGAGCAGTACTTC 14 once TRBJ2-7 TRBV27 TRBD2
CASIDRRLREQYF TGTGCCAGCATTGACCGAAGATTGCGCGAGCAGTACTTC 13 once TRBJ2-7 TRBV25-1 -
CASRIGTGTNYGYTF TGTGCCAGCAGAATCGGGACAGGCACTAACTATGGCTACACCTTC 15 few TRBJ1-2 TRBV27 TRBD1
CASSSNPGQVNQPQHF TGTGCCAGCAGTTCAAATCCGGGACAGGTAAATCAGCCCCAGCATTTT 16 - TRBJ1-5 TRBV27 TRBD1
CASDDSYSGNTIYF TGTGCCAGTGACGACTCCTACTCTGGAAACACCATATATTTT 14 - TRBJ1-3 TRBV2 -
CASNLVGTGRLNTEAFF TGTGCCAGCAACCTAGTGGGGACAGGACGACTGAACACTGAAGCTTTCTTT 17 - TRBJ1-1 TRBV7-9 TRBD1
CATSRAYRDTEAFF TGTGCCACCAGCAGAGCGTACAGAGACACTGAAGCTTTCTTT 14 - TRBJ1-1 TRBV15 -
CASSGGQVEAFF TGTGCCAGCAGTGGGGGACAGGTTGAAGCTTTCTTT 12 - TRBJ1-1 TRBV2 TRBD1
CASSLGDRGSEQYF TGTGCCAGCAGCTTAGGCGACAGGGGTAGCGAGCAGTACTTC 14 - TRBJ2-7 TRBV11-1 TRBD1
CASSTVTVNTEAFF TGTGCCAGCAGCACGGTAACAGTGAACACTGAAGCTTTCTTT 14 - TRBJ1-1 TRBV28 -
CASSRGGETQYF TGTGCCAGCAGTCGGGGTGGAGAGACCCAGTACTTC 12 - TRBJ2-5 TRBV25-1 -
CASSYGSATYEQYF TGTGCCAGCAGTTACGGCAGCGCCACCTACGAGCAGTACTTC 14 - TRBJ2-7 TRBV6-5 -
CASSYSSGGIYEQYF TGTGCCAGCAGCTACAGTAGCGGGGGAATTTACGAGCAGTACTTC 15 - TRBJ2-7 TRBV7-9 TRBD2
CAADVSGLDTQYF TGCGCCGCAGACGTCTCGGGACTAGATACGCAGTATTTT 13 - TRBJ2-3 TRBV10-1 -
CASSPGTGLGTEAFF TGTGCCAGCAGTCCCGGGACAGGGCTAGGGACTGAAGCTTTCTTT 15 - TRBJ1-1 TRBV28 TRBD1
CASSQTGTNTYEQYF TGTGCCAGCAGTCAAACCGGGACAAACACCTACGAGCAGTACTTC 15 - TRBJ2-7 TRBV6-1 -
CASSPTRQGFYNEQFF TGTGCCAGCAGCCCGACCCGACAGGGTTTCTACAATGAGCAGTTCTTC 16 - TRBJ2-1 TRBV7-9 TRBD1
CASSLGQGASVDRYEQYF TGCGCCAGCAGCTTGGGGCAGGGGGCCTCGGTTGATCGATACGAGCAGTACTTC 18 - TRBJ2-7 TRBV5-1 TRBD1
CASSLGSTYGYTF TGTGCCAGCAGCTTGGGGTCTACCTATGGCTACACCTTC 13 once TRBJ1-2 TRBV5-6 -
CAWSVWTGNTGELFF TGTGCCTGGAGTGTTTGGACAGGGAACACCGGGGAGCTGTTTTTT 15 - TRBJ2-2 TRBV30 TRBD1
CASSIRRGQETQYF TGTGCCAGTAGTATCCGCAGGGGGCAAGAGACCCAGTACTTC 14 - TRBJ2-5 TRBV19 TRBD1
CASTEGRVGEQYF TGCGCCAGCACCGAGGGAAGGGTAGGCGAGCAGTACTTC 13 - TRBJ2-7 TRBV5-1 -
CASSPRDEAFF TGTGCCAGCAGCCCCCGCGATGAAGCTTTCTTT 11 - TRBJ1-1 TRBV7-9 -
CASSASPNSYDTQYF TGTGCCAGCAGTGCGAGCCCTAACAGTTATGATACGCAGTATTTT 15 - TRBJ2-3 TRBV2 -